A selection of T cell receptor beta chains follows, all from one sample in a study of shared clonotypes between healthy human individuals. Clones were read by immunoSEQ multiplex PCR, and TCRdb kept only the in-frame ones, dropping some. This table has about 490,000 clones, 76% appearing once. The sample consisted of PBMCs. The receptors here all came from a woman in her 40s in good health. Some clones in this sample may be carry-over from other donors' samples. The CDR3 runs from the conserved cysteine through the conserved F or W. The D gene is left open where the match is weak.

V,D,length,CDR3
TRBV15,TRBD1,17,CATSRDRVTGANQPQHF
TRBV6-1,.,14,CASSAGTDPETQYF
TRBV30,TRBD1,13,CACQGQGRQPQHF
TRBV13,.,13,CASESYGANVLTF
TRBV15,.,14,CATSRELSPYGYTF
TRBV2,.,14,CASEGRGSPETQYF
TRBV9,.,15,CASSVRVGGYNEQFF
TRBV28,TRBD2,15,CASSFMGGESYEQYF
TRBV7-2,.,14,CASSSLKSSYEQYF
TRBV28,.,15,CASSFPGRPPYEQYF
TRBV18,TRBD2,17,CASSQTRASGSTDTQYF
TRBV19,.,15,CASRLEGGSYNEQFF